The TCR beta chain described here comes from a study of blood T cell repertoires in COVID-19. Looking at the study overall: Samples representing acute and convalescent COVID-19 were sourced from the United States, Italy and Spain. Nucleic acid was either cDNA or gDNA, and it came from T cells, B-cell-depleted T cells, or PBMCs.

The protocol was immunoSEQ multiplex PCR, while the TCRdb copy is restricted to in-frame clones and leaves out a portion. This table has 130,000 to 150,000 clones, 65% to 85% appearing once. Participant-reported clinical history was the basis for cohort assignment. Exposed study participants had met a COVID-19 case within 2 weeks before entry. This CDR3 is 13 amino acids long. Trimming stripped 2 bases from V and 12 bases from J, with 14 bases between. Germline loops: CDR1 MRHNA, CDR2 SNTAGT. The sequencing sample was made of PBMCs or T cells enriched from blood (not recorded which). V is TRBV6-4 and J is TRBJ2-1; D perhaps matches TRBD2 (5 bases). The source of this sequence is a woman between 45 and 65 years old who had been exposed to COVID-19. The CDR3 sequence is CASSDPLVSGQFF. The DNA of the CDR3 is TGTGCCAGCAGTGACCCCTTAGTCAGCGGGCAGTTCTTC.